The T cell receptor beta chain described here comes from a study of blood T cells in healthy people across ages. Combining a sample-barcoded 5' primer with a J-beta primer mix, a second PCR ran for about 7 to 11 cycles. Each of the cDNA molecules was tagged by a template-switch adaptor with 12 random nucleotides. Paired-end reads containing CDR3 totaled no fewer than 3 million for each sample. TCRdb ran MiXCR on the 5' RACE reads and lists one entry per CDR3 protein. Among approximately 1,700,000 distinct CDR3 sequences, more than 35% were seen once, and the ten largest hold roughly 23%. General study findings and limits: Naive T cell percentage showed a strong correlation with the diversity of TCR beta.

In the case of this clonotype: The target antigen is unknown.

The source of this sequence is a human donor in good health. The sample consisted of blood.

The CDR3 region has the DNA TGTGCCAGCAGCTTCAGGGGAGGGCTCTACGAGCAGTACTTC. This gives the protein CASSFRGGLYEQYF. V is TRBV27 and J is TRBJ2-7, with TRBD2 as a possible D gene (7 bases). Germline assignment: CDR1 MNHEY and CDR2 SMNVEV (reference sequence). The length of the CDR3 is 14 residues. The ends were cut back, 6 bases at V and 3 bases at J, with 15 bases in the middle.